The 26 T cell receptor beta chains given below trace back to one sample, sequenced in a study of CD8 T cells in Susac syndrome. The RNA input was roughly 0.45 to 1 ug, and it was reverse transcribed with random hexamers. TCRdb fed the immunoSEQ multiplex PCR reads into MiXCR, producing one record per CDR3 protein. This table has a few hundred thousand distinct CDR3 sequences, approximately 85% appearing once. The specimen was CD8+ T cells from PBMCs. These receptors all stem from a human donor with multiple sclerosis.

This clonotype was picked up a small number of times. The junction departs from germline at one end; a sequencing error may be responsible. The chain couples TRBV5-1 to TRBJ2-2; D not certain. Germline V gene sequence: CDR1 SGHRS, CDR2 YFSETQ. The length of the CDR3 is 12 residues. The CDR3 here is CASSPDTGELFF. The CDR3 DNA sequence: TGTGCCAGCAGCCCCGATACCGGGGAGCTGTTTTTT.

The V gene is TRBV14, the J gene TRBJ2-7; possibly TRBD2 for D (6 bases). V dropped 1 base and J dropped 6 bases, with 16 bases sitting between them. This CDR3 has 15 amino acids. The germline V gene has CDR1 SGHDN and CDR2 FVKESK. The CDR3: CASSQVGRGLGEQYF. For the CDR3, the DNA is TGTGCCAGCAGCCAAGTAGGACGGGGACTTGGCGAGCAGTACTTC.

This chain connects TRBV5-1 to TRBJ2-5; perhaps TRBD2 as D (6 bases). The CDR3 sequence is 14 residues long. Between the trimmed V and J ends, which lost 7 bases and 2 bases, there was a span of 15 bases. Germline CDR1 is SGHRS and CDR2 is YFSETQ. The CDR3 DNA reads as TGCGCCAGCGTCCTGGGGGGATCGCAAGAGACCCAGTACTTC. It encodes CASVLGGSQETQYF. The full variable domain, its missing parts supplied by reference TRBV5-1 and TRBJ2-5, is KAGVTQTPRYLIKTRGQQVTLSCSPISGHRSVSWYQQTPGQGLQFLFEYFSETQRNKGNFPGRFSGRQFSNSRSEMNVSTLELGDSALYLCASVLGGSQETQYFGPGTRLLVL.

The gene calls are TRBV7-9 and TRBJ2-7; TRBD1 agrees at 7 bases. The V segment lost 4 bases and the J segment 2 bases; nucleotides outside the gene matches: 5. The germline V gene has CDR1 SEHNR and CDR2 FQNEAQ (reference sequence). There are 14 residues in the CDR3. CDR3 bases: TGTGCCAGCAGCTCTAGGACAGGTGCCTACGAGCAGTACTTC. As protein: CASSSRTGAYEQYF.

The sample holds a few counts of this clonotype. An end of the junction differs from the germline gene, which may be a read error. The V and J genes are TRBV9 and TRBJ1-5; unclear D gene. Germline assignment: CDR1 SGDLS and CDR2 YYNGEE. The CDR3 has 14 amino acids. The chain's CDR3 is CASSVDGSNQPQHF. For the CDR3, the DNA is TGTGCCAGCAGTGTAGACGGTAGCAATCAGCCCCAGCATTTT.

The rearrangement uses TRBV30 and TRBJ2-7; no clear D gene. Germline V gene data show CDR1 as GTSNPN and CDR2 as SVGIG (reference sequence). The length of the CDR3 is 12 residues. Trimming pared 3 bases from V and 1 base from J, leaving 7 bases between. The DNA for the CDR3 is TGTGCCTGGAGGGGCGGTTCCTACGAGCAGTACTTC. Protein product: CAWRGGSYEQYF.

The chain carries TRBV25-1 and TRBJ1-1; TRBD1 matches at 8 bases. Germline loops: CDR1 MGHDK, CDR2 SYGVNS. V shed 0 bases, J shed 1 base, and the junction held 13 bases outside the gene matches. The CDR3 loop spans 19 amino acids. The CDR3: CASSEYFAGTGHRNTEAFF. The DNA of the CDR3 is TGTGCCAGCAGTGAATACTTTGCCGGGACAGGTCACCGGAACACTGAAGCTTTCTTT.

The V call is TRBV18, the J call TRBJ2-7; D ambiguous. Germline CDR1 and CDR2: KGHSH and LQKENI. V dropped 4 bases and J dropped 5 bases, with 21 bases sitting between them. CDR3 size: 16 residues. The CDR3 DNA reads as TGTGCCAGCTCACGGGCCCCCAAGATCCCAATCCACGAGCAGTACTTC. Protein sequence: CASSRAPKIPIHEQYF.

This chain connects TRBV27 to TRBJ1-3; D gene uncertain. V dropped 3 bases and J dropped 0 bases, with 6 bases sitting between them. CDR1 and CDR2 from the germline V gene are MNHEY and SMNVEV (reference sequence). The CDR3 sequence is 14 residues long. CDR3 nucleotides: TGTGCCAGCAGTTTTGGTCGCTCTGGAAACACCATATATTTT. This sequence encodes CASSFGRSGNTIYF.

The chain combines TRBV9 with TRBJ2-5; 7 bases fit TRBD1. The length of the CDR3 is 14 residues. After removal of 0 bases from V and 10 bases from J, the junction contained 9 bases not matched to a gene. Germline assignment: CDR1 SGDLS and CDR2 YYNGEE. The CDR3 region is CASSVGGTAQYQYF. CDR3 sequence (DNA): TGTGCCAGCAGCGTAGGGGGGACAGCCCAGTACCAGTACTTC.

This chain links TRBV11-2 with TRBJ2-1; TRBD2 aligns across 7 bases. The V segment lost 4 bases and the J segment 4 bases; nucleotides outside the gene matches: 4. Germline CDR1 reads SGHAT; CDR2 reads FQNNGV. This CDR3 has 14 residues. Written as DNA, the CDR3 is TGTGCCAGCAGCTGGGGGGGAGAATACAATGAGCAGTTCTTC. Its protein product is CASSWGGEYNEQFF.

The chain joins TRBV7-9 to TRBJ2-3; TRBD2 matches 11 bases. CDR1 is SEHNR, CDR2 FQNEAQ, per germline (reference sequence). The CDR3 is 17 residues long. Losses at the gene ends were 0 bases for V and 2 bases for J; bases not matched to a gene: 4. The CDR3 loop reads CASSLARSGGVTDTQYF. CDR3 bases: TGTGCCAGCAGCTTAGCGCGTAGCGGGGGGGTCACAGATACGCAGTATTTT.

The count of this clonotype is one. The chain couples TRBV19 to TRBJ1-1; TRBD1 is a possible D gene (6 bases). V lost 3 bases, J lost 1 base, and 12 bases lay in between. This CDR3 is built from 15 residues. The V gene's germline CDR1 is LNHDA and CDR2 SQIVND (reference sequence). CDR3 nucleotides: TGTGCCAGTAGTATTCTCGACAGGAGGAACACTGAAGCTTTCTTT. This encodes CASSILDRRNTEAFF.

The V call is TRBV12-3 or TRBV12-4, the J call TRBJ2-5; 8 bases match TRBD1. The CDR3 has 15 amino acids. Trimming took 5 bases from V and 4 from J; bases not matched to a gene: 9. The DNA for the CDR3 is TGTGCCAGCAGTGAGGACAGGGCTAATCGAGAGACCCAGTACTTC. Protein: CASSEDRANRETQYF.

In its sample, this clonotype was seen a few times. The chain links TRBV5-4 to TRBJ2-7; tentative D call: TRBD2 (6 bases). Deletions cut 4 bases from V and 2 bases from J, with 13 bases between. CDR3 length: 14 residues. Germline V lookup: CDR1 SGHNT, CDR2 YYREEE (reference sequence). The CDR3 DNA is TGTGCCAGCAGCCCGGGGGACCACCCCTACGAGCAGTACTTC. It is translated as CASSPGDHPYEQYF.

This sequence joins TRBV12-3 or TRBV12-4 and TRBJ2-3; D possibly corresponds to TRBD1 (6 bases). The CDR3 loop spans 15 amino acids. Trimming stripped 3 bases from V and 5 bases from J, with 15 bases between. Here the CDR3 reads CASSLTDSGIDTQYF. As DNA, the CDR3 is TGTGCCAGCAGTTTGACGGACAGTGGGATAGATACGCAGTATTTT.

This clonotype was observed a single time. The chain couples TRBV4-1 to TRBJ1-1, with D perhaps TRBD1 (6 bases). Trimming stripped 0 bases from V and 6 bases from J, with 20 bases between. The CDR3 has 17 residues. Germline-derived CDR1 and CDR2 are MGHRA and YSYEKL. The CDR3 DNA is TGCGCCAGCAGCCAAGAGAGGGGGATGGGTGGAGGACCTGAAGCTTTCTTT. This codes for CASSQERGMGGGPEAFF.

This clonotype has a handful of counts. This chain uses TRBV27 with TRBJ2-7, with D possibly called TRBD1 or TRBD2 (6 bases each). Trimming cost V 5 bases and J 5 bases, with 19 bases left between them. The CDR3 runs to 15 residues. The germline V gene has CDR1 MNHEY and CDR2 SMNVEV (reference sequence). The CDR3 region has the DNA TGTGCCAGCAGTCCCCCCGGGTCCGGGGGCGACGAGCAGTACTTC. Translated: CASSPPGSGGDEQYF.

The rearrangement uses TRBV4-1 and TRBJ2-5; TRBD1 or TRBD2 may be the D gene (5 bases each). Germline V CDR1 and CDR2: MGHRA, YSYEKL. The V end was cut by 4 bases, the J end by 5 bases, with 11 bases between. The CDR3 is 13 amino acids. This chain's CDR3 is CASSPRDVETQYF. The CDR3 DNA reads TGCGCCAGCAGCCCCAGGGACGTGGAGACCCAGTACTTC.

Of note for this clonotype: At one end, the junction sequence differs from germline, possibly due to a read error. The chain joins TRBV3-1 to TRBJ1-1, with 7 positions matching TRBD1. CDR1 is LGHDT and CDR2 is YNNKEL in the germline V gene (reference sequence). The CDR3 is 13 amino acids. This chain's CDR3 is CANSHTGAAEAFF. The CDR3 bases are TGTGCCAACAGCCACACAGGGGCGGCTGAAGCTTTCTTT.

This chain uses TRBV27 with TRBJ1-4; 7 bases fit TRBD1. The germline V gene encodes CDR1 MNHEY and CDR2 SMNVEV (reference sequence). Trimming removed 1 base from V and 5 bases from J; junction bases left unmatched: 4. The length of the CDR3 is 15 residues. The CDR3 bases are TGTGCCAGCAGTTTATGGCAGGGGGGCAATGAAAAACTGTTTTTT. Its protein product is CASSLWQGGNEKLFF.

The rearrangement joins TRBV5-1 to TRBJ1-1; a possible D gene is TRBD1 (6 bases). The CDR3 spans 15 residues. V lost 4 bases and J lost 0, with 13 bases in between. Germline V lookup: CDR1 SGHRS, CDR2 YFSETQ. The CDR3 spells CASSTGQSVNTEAFF. The CDR3 DNA follows: TGCGCCAGCAGCACCGGACAGAGCGTGAACACTGAAGCTTTCTTT.

The chain links TRBV21-1 to TRBJ2-1; the table's D call of TRBD2 was not tested on the DNA. TRBV21-1 is noted as a pseudogene. The CDR3 has 16 residues. The CDR3, as DNA: TGTGCCAGCAGCCCCGGCCCTTACTTGATCTACAATGAGCAGTTCTTC. This translates into CASSPGPYLIYNEQFF.

The chain combines TRBV28 with TRBJ2-7; unclear D gene. The CDR3 length is 10 residues. Germline V gives CDR1 MDHEN, CDR2 SYDVKM. Trimming stripped 5 bases from V and 7 bases from J, with 6 bases between. CDR3 residues: CASSITEQYF. CDR3 coding DNA: TGTGCCAGCAGTATTACGGAGCAGTACTTC.

The chain has TRBV9 and TRBJ1-3; D remains ambiguous. CDR3 length equals 17 residues. V was pared by 4 bases and J by 0 bases, with 17 bases between. The germline CDR1 and CDR2 sequences are SGDLS and YYNGEE. In nucleotides, the CDR3 is TGTGCCAGCAGCCGGCCCGAGGGAGTTGCCTCTGGAAACACCATATATTTT. Translated: CASSRPEGVASGNTIYF.

The chain combines TRBV14 with TRBJ1-1; TRBD1 is a possible D gene (5 bases). This CDR3 comprises 13 residues. Trimming took off 0 bases at V and 5 bases at J, with 7 bases between the two ends. Germline loops: CDR1 SGHDN, CDR2 FVKESK. CDR3 protein: CASSQEGQTEAFF. CDR3 bases: TGTGCCAGCAGCCAAGAGGGGCAAACTGAAGCTTTCTTT.